Sequencing of this TCR beta chain was carried out in a study of blood T cell repertoires in COVID-19. Study information: There were acute and convalescent COVID-19 samples, and they came from the United States, Italy and Spain. T cells, B-cell-depleted T cells, or PBMCs provided the cDNA or gDNA that served as material.

The CDR3 length is 14 residues. Germline values: CDR1 SEHNR, CDR2 FQNEAQ (reference sequence). The V segment lost 3 bases and the J segment 3 bases; nucleotides outside the gene matches: 3. In the study's own analysis: Amplification of reference gene primers provided the estimated nucleated cell counts. Sequencing was performed with immunoSEQ multiplex PCR; in TCRdb, only in-frame clones are kept and a portion is missing. For V, J and clone size, that table is used; D and trimming come from the DNA. The repertoire holds around 110,000 clones, with 70% to 80% as singletons. Source material: peripheral blood. The TCR originated in a human donor with acute or convalescent COVID-19. The donor label of this sample is uncertain. This chain joins TRBV7-9 and TRBJ2-7, with TRBD1 identical over 9 bases. CDR3: CASSLGGQGYEQYF. In nucleotides, the CDR3 is TGTGCCAGCAGCTTGGGGGGACAGGGCTACGAGCAGTACTTC. Full variable domain (remainder filled in from reference TRBV7-9 and TRBJ2-7): DTGVSQNPRHKITKRGQNVTFRCDPISEHNRLYWYRQTLGQGPEFLTYFQNEAQLEKSRLLSDRFSAERPKGSFSTLEIQRTEQGDSAMYLCASSLGGQGYEQYFGPGTRLTVT.